This passage covers 13 T cell receptor beta chains from one sample sequenced in a study of T cell clones after liver transplantation (dated by TCRdb to the late 2010s). The library was built by means of the immunoSEQ multiplex PCR assay. TCRdb stores this immuneACCESS table with in-frame sequences only. Part of the clones is absent; in the studies checked, under half of the shortfall reflects unresolved V genes, and no reason is known for the rest. Across this sample there are more than 65,000 clones, with roughly nine tenths seen only once. The ten largest clones capture roughly 2.5% of the sample. Taken with the paper, the label for time point translates to: pre-transplant. Material: CD4+ T cells from blood, obtained before liver transplant. The receptors come from a human donor who received a liver transplant.

This clone has just one count. The V and J genes are TRBV7-2 and TRBJ2-2, with a weak D call TRBD1 (6 bases). CDR3 length: 15 amino acids. V was clipped by 5 bases and J by 0 bases, with 10 bases between them. Germline-derived CDR1 and CDR2 are SGHTA and FQGNSA. The CDR3 DNA sequence: TGTGCCAGCAGCAACGGGACACCGAACACCGGGGAGCTGTTTTTT. Residues: CASSNGTPNTGELFF.

V is TRBV11-2 and J is TRBJ2-1; D is tentatively TRBD1 or TRBD2 (5 bases each). Trimming removed 6 bases from V and 9 bases from J, with 15 bases in between. This CDR3 contains 13 residues. CDR1 is SGHAT, CDR2 FQNNGV, per germline. The CDR3 DNA reads as TGTGCCAGCAGGGGACCCTCAGGGCGTGAGCAGTTCTTC. This gives the protein CASRGPSGREQFF.

This clone was recorded only once. The chain employs TRBV9 and TRBJ1-1, with D perhaps matching TRBD1 (6 bases). With 4 bases removed from V and 1 base from J, the gap between germline ends came to 11 bases. The CDR3 consists of 14 residues. Germline assignment: CDR1 SGDLS and CDR2 YYNGEE. DNA for the CDR3: TGTGCCAGCAGCTTACAGGGTACGAACACTGAAGCTTTCTTT. Translating gives CASSLQGTNTEAFF.

This rearrangement joins TRBV6-5 to TRBJ2-5; D is possibly TRBD2 (5 bases). The J call may be incorrect, as the DNA end agrees better with TRBJ2-7. The CDR3 extends over 15 amino acids. Germline V gene data show CDR1 as MNHEY and CDR2 as SVGAGI. Here the CDR3 reads CASSYSYGKSYEQYF. For the CDR3, the DNA is TGTGCCAGCAGTTACTCGTACGGGAAATCCTACGAGCAGTACTTC.

The CDR3 region is CASSLIAGGFGEQYF. The CDR3, as DNA: TGTGCCAGCAGTTTAATTGCGGGAGGTTTTGGAGAGCAGTACTTC. The chain couples TRBV28 to TRBJ2-7; 8 bases are shared with TRBD2. The germline gives CDR1 MDHEN, CDR2 SYDVKM. V was pared by 2 bases and J by 7 bases, with 10 bases of the junction left unmatched. The CDR3 covers 15 residues.

The chain uses TRBV7-2 and TRBJ2-7, with TRBD2 as a possible D gene (6 bases). CDR1 is SGHTA and CDR2 is FQGNSA in the germline V gene. Between the trimmed V and J ends, which lost 1 base and 2 bases, there was a span of 12 bases. This CDR3 is 15 amino acids long. CDR3 coding DNA: TGTGCCAGCAGCTTAGAGGCCAGGGAGGCCTACGAGCAGTACTTC. Protein: CASSLEAREAYEQYF.

This sequence joins TRBV6-1 and TRBJ2-3; D not certain. Per the germline V gene, CDR1 is MNHNS and CDR2 is SASEGT. The V and J ends lost 7 bases and 2 bases respectively, with 13 bases between them. CDR3 size: 14 residues. This CDR3 is CASKVESFTDTQYF. CDR3 DNA: TGTGCCAGCAAGGTGGAAAGTTTCACAGATACGCAGTATTTT.

V and J are TRBV2 and TRBJ2-1, with D unclear. The V gene lost 6 bases and the J gene lost 8 bases, with 29 bases spanning the gap. The CDR3 length is 18 residues. CDR1 and CDR2 from the germline V gene are SNHLY and FYNNEI. The CDR3 DNA follows: TGTGCCAGCAGCTTCGTTATAGGTACCGCGTGGGGTTTAGATGAGCAGTTCTTC. Residues: CASSFVIGTAWGLDEQFF.

The chain carries TRBV5-1 and TRBJ1-3; D possibly corresponds to TRBD1 (6 bases). The CDR3 has 16 residues. The germline V gene has CDR1 SGHRS and CDR2 YFSETQ. Trimming pared 4 bases from V and 2 bases from J, leaving 16 bases between. The CDR3 DNA reads TGCGCCAGCAGCCGAACCGGGACAACGACTGGAAACACCATATATTTT. This translates into CASSRTGTTTGNTIYF.

This chain uses TRBV27 with TRBJ1-1, with 8 positions matching TRBD1. Trimming at V came to 7 bases and at J to 4 bases, leaving 11 bases not matched to a gene. The CDR3 runs to 15 residues. The germline V gene encodes CDR1 MNHEY and CDR2 SMNVEV (reference sequence). CDR3 protein: CASNRAGGDGTEAFF. CDR3 nucleotides: TGTGCCAGCAACAGAGCAGGGGGCGACGGCACTGAAGCTTTCTTT.

J is TRBJ2-7 and V is TRBV10-2; a weak D match, TRBD2 (5 bases). V shed 8 bases and J shed 0 bases, with 11 bases lying between them. CDR1 is WSHSY and CDR2 is SAAADI in the germline V gene. This CDR3 region has 13 residues. The CDR3 reads CASRDGPSYEQYF. For the CDR3, the DNA is TGCGCCAGCCGGGATGGCCCCTCCTACGAGCAGTACTTC.

The J gene is TRBJ2-3, the V gene TRBV9; 7 bases are shared with TRBD2. Per the germline V gene, CDR1 is SGDLS and CDR2 is YYNGEE. The V gene end was trimmed by 4 bases and the J gene end by 2 bases; junction bases not matched to a gene: 10. The CDR3 loop spans 16 amino acids. CDR3 coding DNA: TGTGCCAGCAGCCCTACCCCGCGGGGGATCACAGATACGCAGTATTTT. It codes for CASSPTPRGITDTQYF.

J is TRBJ2-1 and V is TRBV6-1; 12 positions agree with TRBD2. This CDR3 region has 17 residues. The germline V gene encodes CDR1 MNHNS and CDR2 SASEGT. V shed 1 base and J 7 bases; nucleotides not matched to a gene: 8. CDR3 sequence reads: CASSEGASGRAVNEQFF. DNA for the CDR3: TGTGCCAGCAGTGAAGGGGCTAGCGGGAGGGCCGTTAATGAGCAGTTCTTC.